A single sample gave rise to the 2 T cell receptor beta chains below, sequenced in a study of cytotoxic CD8 clonotypes in ibrutinib-treated CLL listed by TCRdb under 2021. The protocol used for the library was the immunoSEQ multiplex PCR assay. TCRdb carries this immuneACCESS record with in-frame sequences only. Its versions omit some clonotypes, under half of them owing to an unresolved V gene in the studies checked, with the rest unexplained. The sample records about 270,000 clones, around 69% of which are singletons. Of the sample, roughly 5% falls within the top ten clones. Explained via the paper, the time point label denotes: progressive disease on ibrutinib. The input for sequencing was PBMCs, taken at disease progression, from a patient treated with ibrutinib. All receptors derive from a human donor with chronic lymphocytic leukemia.

This chain joins TRBV15 and TRBJ2-7, with D maybe TRBD1 (5 bases). Trimming took 1 base from V and 2 from J, leaving 12 bases between them. The CDR3 is 15 amino acids. The germline CDR1 and CDR2 sequences are LNHNV and YYDKDF (reference sequence). The chain's CDR3 is CATSRGRQGTYEQYF. CDR3 sequence (DNA): TGTGCCACCAGCAGAGGTCGGCAGGGAACCTACGAGCAGTACTTC.

This chain uses TRBV6-5 with TRBJ2-7, with 7 bases matching TRBD1. Germline V gives CDR1 MNHEY, CDR2 SVGAGI. J lost 3 bases, V lost 6 bases, and 8 bases had no gene match. This CDR3 is 14 amino acids long. The CDR3 loop reads CASSLGQVRYEQYF. The CDR3 DNA follows: TGTGCCAGCAGCCTTGGACAGGTACGCTACGAGCAGTACTTC.